Listed below are T cell receptor beta chains from one sample, sequenced in a study of blood T cell repertoires in COVID-19. TCRdb's table, derived via immunoSEQ multiplex PCR, lists solely in-frame clones and lacks some. Here the sample spans some 150,000 clones, roughly 86% being singletons. The sequencing input was peripheral blood. Receptors were obtained from a man in his fifties or sixties with active or convalescent COVID-19. Both conserved end residues are part of each CDR3. The order of the fields is D gene, clone size, V gene, J gene, CDR3 DNA, CDR3 protein. The D gene is left open where the match is weak. Clone size is shown for a subset of rows, as once, few, many or a class of expanded clone.

TRBD2,-,TRBV29-1,TRBJ2-7,TGCAGCGTGTCTAGCGGGAGATACGAGCAGTACTTC,CSVSSGRYEQYF
TRBD2,-,TRBV3-1/TRBV3-2,TRBJ2-1,TGTGCCAGCAGCGCCCGGCTAGCGGGGTATGACAATGAGCAGTTCTTC,CASSARLAGYDNEQFF
-,-,TRBV7-2,TRBJ2-7,TGTGCCAGCAGCTTACTGCGCGGGACGCACGAGCAGTACTTC,CASSLLRGTHEQYF
-,-,TRBV19,TRBJ2-2,TGTGCCAGTAGTATAGACAGATCCTACAGCACCGGGGAGCTGTTTTTT,CASSIDRSYSTGELFF
TRBD1,-,TRBV5-1,TRBJ2-7,TGCGCCAGCAGCATTCCGGGACAGCAATACGAGCAGTACTTC,CASSIPGQQYEQYF
TRBD2,-,TRBV7-2,TRBJ2-1,TGTGCCAGCAGCTTACAAGCGGGAAAATACAATGAGCAGTTCTTC,CASSLQAGKYNEQFF
-,-,TRBV5-6,TRBJ2-7,TGTGCCAGCAGCTTGTTTACAAGAAACTCCTACGAGCAGTACTTC,CASSLFTRNSYEQYF
TRBD1,-,TRBV19,TRBJ2-1,TGTGCCAGTAGTATCTCTGGACAGGTTTCCTACAATGAGCAGTTCTTC,CASSISGQVSYNEQFF
-,-,TRBV5-1,TRBJ2-7,TGCGCCAGCAGCTTGGGGGGGACTGCCATCTCCTACGAGCAGTACTTC,CASSLGGTAISYEQYF
-,-,TRBV6-2/TRBV6-3,TRBJ2-7,TGTGCCAGCAGCCGGACAGCCTACGAGCAGTACTTC,CASSRTAYEQYF
-,-,TRBV29-1,TRBJ2-1,TGCAGCGTTGTTGACAGGAGATTAAACAATGAGCAGTTCTTC,CSVVDRRLNNEQFF
-,-,TRBV11-2,TRBJ1-3,TGTGCCAGCAGCCTAGGAATCGGTTCTGGAAACACCATATATTTT,CASSLGIGSGNTIYF
-,-,TRBV19,TRBJ2-7,TGTGCCACATCCGAGAGCTCCTACGAGCAGTACTTC,CATSESSYEQYF
TRBD2,-,TRBV7-3,TRBJ2-3,TGTGCCAGCAGCCCGAGTAGCAGTGCGGGAGGGCCGACAGATACGCAGTATTTT,CASSPSSSAGGPTDTQYF
TRBD1,-,TRBV6-2/TRBV6-3,TRBJ1-2,TGTGCCAGCAGTCCGGGACAGGGCTTCGGGCTGGATGGCTACACCTTC,CASSPGQGFGLDGYTF
-,few,TRBV19,TRBJ2-7,TGTGCCAGTAGTATAGGTGCAGGGACCTACGAGCAGTACTTC,CASSIGAGTYEQYF
TRBD1,-,TRBV7-9,TRBJ1-4,TGTGCCAGCAGCCCTGGACAGGATAATGAAAAACTGTTTTTT,CASSPGQDNEKLFF
-,-,TRBV11-2,TRBJ1-5,TGTGCCAGCAGCTTCAATAGCAATCAGCCCCAGCATTTT,CASSFNSNQPQHF
TRBD1,-,TRBV7-3,TRBJ1-6,TGTGCCAGCAGCTTACAGGGGGCGAATTCACCCCTCCACTTT,CASSLQGANSPLHF
TRBD1,-,TRBV7-9,TRBJ1-3,TGTGCCAGCAGTGTGACAGGGGGAAACACCATATATTTT,CASSVTGGNTIYF
TRBD1,few,TRBV14,TRBJ2-7,TGTGCCAGCAGCCAAGACCAGACAGGGGACTACGAGCAGTACTTC,CASSQDQTGDYEQYF
TRBD1,-,TRBV4-1,TRBJ2-6,TGCGCCAGCAGCCAAAGACAGGGCCTTAGCTCTGGGGCCAACGTCCTGACTTTC,CASSQRQGLSSGANVLTF
TRBD1,-,TRBV19,TRBJ1-1,TGTGCCAGTAGGGATGCAGGGGGAAGGACTGAAGCTTTCTTT,CASRDAGGRTEAFF
TRBD1,few,TRBV6-1,TRBJ2-1,TGTGCCAGCAGTGAAGTCCCGGGACAGGGGAATGAGCAGTTCTTC,CASSEVPGQGNEQFF
-,-,TRBV7-6,TRBJ2-3,TGTGCCAGCAGCTTAGCGTCTAGCACAGATACGCAGTATTTT,CASSLASSTDTQYF
-,-,TRBV7-9,TRBJ2-5,TGTGCCAGCACCCCCGGGGGACGCGGGGAAAAGACCCAGTACTTC,CASTPGGRGEKTQYF
-,-,TRBV4-2,TRBJ1-2,TGTGCCAGCAGCCCCGAGACAGGCTACTATGGCTACACCTTC,CASSPETGYYGYTF
TRBD1,-,TRBV30,TRBJ2-1,TGTGCCTGGAGTAGGGGACAGGGGAAGGATGAGCAGTTCTTC,CAWSRGQGKDEQFF
TRBD2,-,TRBV7-2,TRBJ2-5,TGTGCCAGCAGCTCCTCAGCGGGAGCCAAGACCCAGTACTTC,CASSSSAGAKTQYF
-,-,TRBV11-3,TRBJ2-2,TGTGCCAGCAGCCCAATTACAGGGAACACCGGGGAGCTGTTTTTT,CASSPITGNTGELFF
TRBD1,-,TRBV10-2,TRBJ2-7,TGCGCCAGCAACCGGGACAGCTCCTACGAGCAGTACTTC,CASNRDSSYEQYF